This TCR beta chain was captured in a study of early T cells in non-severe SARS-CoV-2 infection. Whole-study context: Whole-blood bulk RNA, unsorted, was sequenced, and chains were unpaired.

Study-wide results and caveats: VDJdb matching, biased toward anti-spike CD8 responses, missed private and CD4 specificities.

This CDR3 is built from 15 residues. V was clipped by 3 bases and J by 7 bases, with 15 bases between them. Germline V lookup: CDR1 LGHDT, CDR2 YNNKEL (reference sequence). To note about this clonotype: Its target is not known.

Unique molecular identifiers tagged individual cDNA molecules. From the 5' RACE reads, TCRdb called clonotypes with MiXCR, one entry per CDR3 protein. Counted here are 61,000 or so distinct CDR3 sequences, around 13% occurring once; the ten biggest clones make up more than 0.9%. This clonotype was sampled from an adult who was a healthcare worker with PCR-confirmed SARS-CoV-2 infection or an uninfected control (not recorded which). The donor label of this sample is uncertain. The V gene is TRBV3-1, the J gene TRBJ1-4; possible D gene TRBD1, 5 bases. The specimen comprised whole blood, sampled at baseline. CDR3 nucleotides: TGTGCCAGCAGCCAGAGGAACGACGGGGGTGAAAAACTGTTTTTT. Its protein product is CASSQRNDGGEKLFF. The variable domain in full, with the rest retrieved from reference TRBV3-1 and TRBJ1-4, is DTAVSQTPKYLVTQMGNDKSIKCEQNLGHDTMYWYKQDSKKFLKIMFSYNNKELIINETVPNRFSPKSPDKAHLNLHINSLELGDSAVYFCASSQRNDGGEKLFFGSGTQLSVL.